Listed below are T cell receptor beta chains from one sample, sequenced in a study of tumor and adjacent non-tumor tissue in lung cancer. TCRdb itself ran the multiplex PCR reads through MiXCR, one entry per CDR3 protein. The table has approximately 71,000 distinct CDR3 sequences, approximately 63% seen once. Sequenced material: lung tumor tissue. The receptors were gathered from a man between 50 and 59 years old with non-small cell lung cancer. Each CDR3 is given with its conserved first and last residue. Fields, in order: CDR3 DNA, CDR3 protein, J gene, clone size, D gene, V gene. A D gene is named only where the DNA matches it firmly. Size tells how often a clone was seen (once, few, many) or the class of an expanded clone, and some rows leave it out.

CDR3nt: TGTGTCAGCAGTCTCGAGGGGGGTACCTCCTATAATTCACCCCTCCACTTT; CDR3aa: CVSSLEGGTSYNSPLHF; j_gene: TRBJ1-6; abundance: -; d_gene: -; v_gene: TRBV11-2
CDR3nt: TGCGCCAGCAGCCAAACGACTAGCGAAAGCTCCTACGAGCAGTACTTC; CDR3aa: CASSQTTSESSYEQYF; j_gene: TRBJ2-7; abundance: many; d_gene: TRBD2; v_gene: TRBV4-1
CDR3nt: TGTGCCAGCAGCCCACTCGGGGGCACAGATATGCACTATTTT; CDR3aa: CASSPLGGTDMHYF; j_gene: TRBJ2-3; abundance: -; d_gene: -; v_gene: TRBV6-1
CDR3nt: TGTGCCAGTAGCCCAACGAGAGAGCAGTTCTTC; CDR3aa: CASSPTREQFF; j_gene: TRBJ2-1; abundance: -; d_gene: -; v_gene: TRBV5-6
CDR3nt: TGTGCCAGCAGTTTACTAGGTGGGGAGACCCAGTACTTC; CDR3aa: CASSLLGGETQYF; j_gene: TRBJ2-5; abundance: many; d_gene: -; v_gene: TRBV12-3/TRBV12-4
CDR3nt: TGTGCCAGCGGTCTACAGGGAGCAACGAACACCTGGGAGCTGTTTTTT; CDR3aa: CASGLQGATNTWELFF; j_gene: TRBJ2-2; abundance: -; d_gene: -; v_gene: TRBV6-5
CDR3nt: TGCAGTGCTAGAGACTCATTCTACAATGAGCAGTTCTTC; CDR3aa: CSARDSFYNEQFF; j_gene: TRBJ2-1; abundance: many; d_gene: -; v_gene: TRBV20-1
CDR3nt: TGTGTCAACAGCACAAACAGGGCTGGGGCCAACGTCCTGACTTTC; CDR3aa: CVNSTNRAGANVLTF; j_gene: TRBJ2-6; abundance: -; d_gene: -; v_gene: TRBV9
CDR3nt: TGTGCCAGCAGATCCAACCTAGCGGGAGACACAGAGCAGTCCTTC; CDR3aa: CASRSNLAGDTEQSF; j_gene: TRBJ2-7; abundance: -; d_gene: TRBD2; v_gene: TRBV11-1
CDR3nt: TGTGCCAGCAGCCCAGGGGCGGCGGGGGACTACAATGAGCAGTTCTTC; CDR3aa: CASSPGAAGDYNEQFF; j_gene: TRBJ2-1; abundance: many; d_gene: -; v_gene: TRBV11-2
CDR3nt: TGCGCCAGCAGCCTAGTGGTGGGAACACCGGGGGAGGAGACCCAGTACTTC; CDR3aa: CASSLVVGTPGEETQYF; j_gene: TRBJ2-5; abundance: -; d_gene: -; v_gene: TRBV4-1
CDR3nt: TGTGCCAGCAGGTCCGGGACAGGGCGAAGGAGTGGAAACACCATATATTTT; CDR3aa: CASRSGTGRRSGNTIYF; j_gene: TRBJ1-3; abundance: few; d_gene: TRBD1; v_gene: TRBV6-2/TRBV6-3
CDR3nt: TGCGCCAGCAGTTCCGTGGCGGGGGGAACCGGGGAGCTGTTTTTT; CDR3aa: CASSSVAGGTGELFF; j_gene: TRBJ2-2; abundance: -; d_gene: TRBD2; v_gene: TRBV5-1
CDR3nt: TGTGCCAGCAGCTCAAGCGGATACGAGCAGTACTTC; CDR3aa: CASSSSGYEQYF; j_gene: TRBJ2-7; abundance: -; d_gene: -; v_gene: TRBV7-2
CDR3nt: TGTGCGAGCAGCCGAGAGATAGGACTAGCGGGAGGTAGAGTGTACGAGCAGTACTTC; CDR3aa: CASSREIGLAGGRVYEQYF; j_gene: TRBJ2-7; abundance: -; d_gene: TRBD2; v_gene: TRBV4-2
CDR3nt: TGCAGTGTTGATTGGCTGTCAGCTGCCCAAGAGACCCAGTACTTC; CDR3aa: CSVDWLSAAQETQYF; j_gene: TRBJ2-5; abundance: -; d_gene: -; v_gene: TRBV29-1
CDR3nt: TGTGCCATAAGTGCAGGACTACTCACAGGTACGCAGTATTTT; CDR3aa: CAISAGLLTGTQYF; j_gene: TRBJ2-3; abundance: -; d_gene: -; v_gene: TRBV10-3
CDR3nt: TGTGCCAGCAGCGGGACCTCTAGTAATACGCAGTATTTT; CDR3aa: CASSGTSSNTQYF; j_gene: TRBJ2-3; abundance: many; d_gene: -; v_gene: TRBV11-3
CDR3nt: TGCGCCAGCAGCCATGATTCCGGGAGCAGCTCCTACGAGCAGTGCTTC; CDR3aa: CASSHDSGSSSYEQCF; j_gene: TRBJ2-7; abundance: once; d_gene: -; v_gene: TRBV4-1
CDR3nt: TGTGCCAGCAGTTCTGACAGCCCGGGAGACACCATATATTTT; CDR3aa: CASSSDSPGDTIYF; j_gene: TRBJ1-3; abundance: few; d_gene: -; v_gene: TRBV28
CDR3nt: TGTGCCAGCAGCTTGACTAGCGGGAGCGTAGCGAGCACAGAAACGCAGTATTTT; CDR3aa: CASSLTSGSVASTETQYF; j_gene: TRBJ2-3; abundance: -; d_gene: TRBD2; v_gene: TRBV7-9
CDR3nt: TGTGCCAGCAGCTTCGGACTAGCAGCTGAGCAGTTCTTC; CDR3aa: CASSFGLAAEQFF; j_gene: TRBJ2-1; abundance: -; d_gene: TRBD2; v_gene: TRBV7-2
CDR3nt: TGTGCCAGCAGTTCGACGGCGAACCAAGAGACCCAGCACTTC; CDR3aa: CASSSTANQETQHF; j_gene: TRBJ2-5; abundance: once; d_gene: -; v_gene: TRBV28
CDR3nt: TGCAGCCTGAACGGGACTAGCAGAGATACGCAGTATTTT; CDR3aa: CSLNGTSRDTQYF; j_gene: TRBJ2-3; abundance: -; d_gene: TRBD2; v_gene: TRBV29-1
CDR3nt: TGCAGCGCAGGGACAGATCTCTATGGCTACACCTTC; CDR3aa: CSAGTDLYGYTF; j_gene: TRBJ1-2; abundance: many; d_gene: TRBD1; v_gene: TRBV29-1
CDR3nt: TGTGCCAGCAGTTACGGGGGGGGGTACAACGAGCAGTACTTC; CDR3aa: CASSYGGGYNEQYF; j_gene: TRBJ2-7; abundance: -; d_gene: TRBD2; v_gene: TRBV12-3/TRBV12-4
CDR3nt: TGTGCCAGCGGGACAGGGGAGGACACCGGGGAGCTGTTTTTT; CDR3aa: CASGTGEDTGELFF; j_gene: TRBJ2-2; abundance: many; d_gene: TRBD1; v_gene: TRBV19
CDR3nt: TGTGCCACCAGTGTATGGGCGGCGAACTCCTACGAGCAGTACTTC; CDR3aa: CATSVWAANSYEQYF; j_gene: TRBJ2-7; abundance: -; d_gene: -; v_gene: TRBV24-1
CDR3nt: TGTGCCAGCTCACCAGTGGCAGAACCCTACGAGCAGTACTTC; CDR3aa: CASSPVAEPYEQYF; j_gene: TRBJ2-7; abundance: -; d_gene: -; v_gene: TRBV18
CDR3nt: TGTGCCAGCAGCTTAGGTTTCGGGCCAATCTGGGGCTACACCTTC; CDR3aa: CASSLGFGPIWGYTF; j_gene: TRBJ1-2; abundance: -; d_gene: -; v_gene: TRBV7-9